This passage covers 32 T cell receptor beta chains from one sample sequenced in a study of shared clonotypes between healthy human individuals. Here immunoSEQ multiplex PCR was the method, and the copy in TCRdb shows in-frame clones only, minus some. The data hold about 2 million clones, with roughly 95% observed a single time. Sequencing was performed on naive CD4+ T cells sorted from blood. This sample's subset: CD45RA+ positively selected. The receptors come from a young man in good health.

The rearrangement uses TRBV9 and TRBJ1-3; D possibly corresponds to TRBD1 (5 bases). V dropped 2 bases and J dropped 2 bases, with 14 bases sitting between them. CDR1 is SGDLS, CDR2 YYNGEE, per germline. The CDR3 length is 16 residues. CDR3 in DNA: TGTGCCAGCAGCGTTTGGGACCGATCTACTGGAAACACCATATATTTT. Its protein is CASSVWDRSTGNTIYF.

The chain couples TRBV1 to TRBJ2-5; TRBD2, the table's D call, lacks a check against the DNA. TRBV1 is noted as a pseudogene. The CDR3 is 17 residues long. DNA of the CDR3: TGCACCAGCAGCCAAGAATTCGCGGGGAGCGCCCAAGAGACCCAGTACTTC. Residues: CTSSQEFAGSAQETQYF.

The rearrangement links TRBV10-2 to TRBJ1-6; a weak D match, TRBD1 (5 bases). Per the germline V gene, CDR1 is WSHSY and CDR2 is SAAADI. Trimming took 0 bases from V and 0 from J, leaving 15 bases between them. This CDR3 spans 19 amino acids. CDR3 sequence: CASSESAGGRGSYNSPLHF. In nucleotides, the CDR3 is TGCGCCAGCAGTGAGTCAGCGGGGGGTCGGGGCTCCTATAATTCACCCCTCCACTTT.

The rearrangement links TRBV7-2 to TRBJ2-7, with 7 nucleotides matching TRBD2. Trimming cost V 5 bases and J 5 bases; bases outside gene matches: 21. This CDR3 spans 18 amino acids. Per the germline V gene, CDR1 is SGHTA and CDR2 is FQGNSA. CDR3 nucleotide sequence: TGTGCCAGCAGCCCCCATCGCTCGGGGAGGGCCCGTGAGGACGAGCAGTACTTC. Its protein is CASSPHRSGRAREDEQYF.

This chain links TRBV4-1 with TRBJ1-2, with TRBD1 matching 9 bases. The CDR3 sequence is 16 residues long. The trim removed 0 bases at V and 7 bases at J, leaving 9 bases unmatched. The V gene's germline CDR1 is MGHRA and CDR2 YSYEKL. CDR3: CASSQDTGQGISGYTF. DNA for the CDR3: TGCGCCAGCAGCCAAGATACGGGACAGGGAATAAGTGGCTACACCTTC.

This rearrangement joins TRBV7-2 to TRBJ2-1, with TRBD2 matching over 9 bases. Germline CDR1 and CDR2: SGHTA and FQGNSA. The CDR3 is 15 amino acids. V lost 1 base, J lost 9 bases, and 7 bases stayed unmatched. CDR3 bases: TGTGCCAGCAGCTTAGGTCTAGCGGGACGGGGTGAGCAGTTCTTC. Protein sequence: CASSLGLAGRGEQFF.

The chain uses TRBV5-1 and TRBJ2-5; TRBD1 is a possible D gene (6 bases). The V gene's germline CDR1 is SGHRS and CDR2 YFSETQ. Trimming cost V 0 bases and J 4 bases, with 19 bases left between them. The length of the CDR3 is 17 residues. CDR3 region: CASSLASLRGFAETQYF. The CDR3 DNA reads TGCGCCAGCAGCTTGGCTTCGTTGAGGGGGTTCGCAGAGACCCAGTACTTC.

The chain couples TRBV5-1 to TRBJ2-7; 7 bases match TRBD1. With V trimmed by 2 bases and J by 2 bases, 10 bases remained unmatched. CDR1 is SGHRS and CDR2 is YFSETQ in the germline V gene. The CDR3 consists of 16 residues. The CDR3 DNA reads TGCGCCAGCAGCTTCGACAGGGCCGTACTTACCTACGAGCAGTACTTC. It encodes CASSFDRAVLTYEQYF. The full variable domain, its missing parts supplied by reference TRBV5-1 and TRBJ2-7, is KAGVTQTPRYLIKTRGQQVTLSCSPISGHRSVSWYQQTPGQGLQFLFEYFSETQRNKGNFPGRFSGRQFSNSRSEMNVSTLELGDSALYLCASSFDRAVLTYEQYFGPGTRLTVT.

The chain employs TRBV30 and TRBJ2-2, with D uncertain. Germline V CDR1 and CDR2: GTSNPN, SVGIG (reference sequence). The ends were cut back, 4 bases at V and 4 bases at J, with 16 bases in the middle. The CDR3 spans 15 residues. CDR3 nucleotides: TGTGCCTGGATCCCCAGAAGGAAGGGCACCGGGGAGCTGTTTTTT. Translating it yields CAWIPRRKGTGELFF.

The chain recombines TRBV5-1 with TRBJ2-5; a weak D match, TRBD2 (5 bases). V lost 4 bases to trimming and J lost 6 bases, with 19 bases between them. CDR1 and CDR2 from the germline V gene are SGHRS and YFSETQ. The CDR3 has 15 residues. CDR3 sequence (DNA): TGCGCCAGCAGCCCGGCCGGGGAGATGGGGAAGACCCAGTACTTC. This gives the protein CASSPAGEMGKTQYF. The variable domain in full, with the rest retrieved from reference TRBV5-1 and TRBJ2-5, is KAGVTQTPRYLIKTRGQQVTLSCSPISGHRSVSWYQQTPGQGLQFLFEYFSETQRNKGNFPGRFSGRQFSNSRSEMNVSTLELGDSALYLCASSPAGEMGKTQYFGPGTRLLVL.

This chain links TRBV5-4 with TRBJ1-2; 7 positions agree with TRBD1. This CDR3 comprises 16 residues. From germline, CDR1 is SGHNT and CDR2 YYREEE (reference sequence). Unmatched junction bases numbered 18, after V lost 5 bases and J lost 8 bases. CDR3 protein: CASRGEITGQNRGYTF. The CDR3 bases are TGTGCCAGCAGGGGCGAAATTACGGGACAGAATCGGGGCTACACCTTC.

A word on this clone: Additional DNA sequences in this sample encode the identical CDR3. The chain links TRBV5-1 to TRBJ2-7, with D hard to call. The CDR3 extends over 13 amino acids. Trimming stripped 3 bases from V and 2 bases from J, with 9 bases between. CDR1 is SGHRS and CDR2 is YFSETQ in the germline V gene. The CDR3 here is CASSSGQPYEQYF. In DNA, the CDR3 is TGCGCCAGCAGCTCCGGGCAGCCCTACGAGCAGTACTTC.

In regard to this clone: Different DNA sequences within this sample yield the same CDR3. V is TRBV2 and J is TRBJ2-7; 7 positions agree with TRBD2. V lost 4 bases and J lost 0; bases outside the gene matches: 3. Germline assignment: CDR1 SNHLY and CDR2 FYNNEI. This CDR3 region has 14 residues. The CDR3 bases are TGTGCCAGCAGTGCAGCGGGGTCCTCCTACGAGCAGTACTTC. Translating gives CASSAAGSSYEQYF.

The J gene is TRBJ1-1, the V gene TRBV28, with TRBD1 as a possible D gene (6 bases). CDR3 length: 14 residues. The V and J ends lost 3 bases and 0 bases respectively, with 8 bases between them. Germline CDR1 MDHEN, CDR2 SYDVKM. CDR3 protein: CASSLGHLNTEAFF. CDR3 nucleotide sequence: TGTGCCAGCAGTTTGGGACACCTGAACACTGAAGCTTTCTTT.

V is TRBV19 and J is TRBJ1-1, with a weak D call TRBD1 (5 bases). The CDR3 runs to 13 residues. V was trimmed by 3 bases and J by 6 bases, leaving 11 bases between them. CDR1 is LNHDA, CDR2 SQIVND, per germline (reference sequence). CDR3 sequence reads: CASSMQGFSEAFF. CDR3 DNA: TGTGCCAGTAGTATGCAGGGTTTCTCTGAAGCTTTCTTT.

A word on this clone: One end of the junction fails to match germline, which may point to a read error. The chain combines TRBV29-1 with TRBJ2-7, with D maybe TRBD1 (6 bases). Germline lookup yields CDR1 SQVTM and CDR2 ANQGSEA. CDR3 length: 14 residues. CDR3 loop: CSVEGQTLGGEQYF. Written as DNA, the CDR3 is TGCAGCGTGGAAGGACAGACGCTCGGAGGCGAGCAGTACTTC.

This chain links TRBV5-1 with TRBJ1-6; TRBD1 matches 10 bases. The junction had 6 bases not matched to a gene; V was cut back by 0 bases and J by 3 bases. The CDR3 runs to 18 residues. Germline-derived CDR1 and CDR2 are SGHRS and YFSETQ. CDR3 bases: TGCGCCAGCAGCTTGGCGGGACAGGGGTTCAGCTATAATTCACCCCTCCACTTT. Translating gives CASSLAGQGFSYNSPLHF. Variable domain in full (rest from reference TRBV5-1 and TRBJ1-6): KAGVTQTPRYLIKTRGQQVTLSCSPISGHRSVSWYQQTPGQGLQFLFEYFSETQRNKGNFPGRFSGRQFSNSRSEMNVSTLELGDSALYLCASSLAGQGFSYNSPLHFGNGTRLTVT.

The chain recombines TRBV6-5 with TRBJ2-1; 11 bases are a match to TRBD2. The V gene's germline CDR1 is MNHEY and CDR2 SVGAGI. The CDR3 is made up of 15 amino acids. V dropped 2 bases and J dropped 7; count of bases not matched to a gene: 4. CDR3 bases: TGTGCCAGCAGTTACGCGGCTAGCGGGAGGAATGAGCAGTTCTTC. Translation: CASSYAASGRNEQFF.

The rearrangement joins TRBV7-8 to TRBJ2-2; D is undetermined. CDR3 length equals 18 residues. Trimming shortened V by 4 bases and J by 10 bases, and 28 bases separated the two germline ends. Germline lookup yields CDR1 SGHVS and CDR2 FQNEAQ. The chain's CDR3 is CASSSMGFYSAPFEELFF. The CDR3 nucleotides read TGTGCCAGCAGCTCTATGGGGTTTTATTCGGCCCCATTCGAGGAGCTGTTTTTT.

The rearrangement links TRBV5-1 to TRBJ1-6; possibly TRBD1 for D (5 bases). CDR3 size: 14 residues. The germline V and J ends were trimmed by 5 bases and 12 bases, with 18 bases remaining between them. Germline V gene sequence: CDR1 SGHRS, CDR2 YFSETQ. The CDR3 loop is CASRAGSDERPLHF. As DNA, the CDR3 is TGCGCCAGCAGGGCAGGGTCGGATGAAAGACCCCTCCACTTT.

This clone was seen a single time. The chain uses TRBV19 and TRBJ2-5, with D perhaps matching TRBD1 (5 bases). Germline-derived CDR1 and CDR2 are LNHDA and SQIVND (reference sequence). Trimming pared 4 bases from V and 5 bases from J, leaving 8 bases between. The CDR3 is 12 residues long. The CDR3 region has the DNA TGTGCCAGTAGTAGGGGCAGGGAGACCCAGTACTTC. Translated: CASSRGRETQYF.

This clone appeared a single time. The rearrangement uses TRBV28 and TRBJ1-5; perhaps TRBD1 as D (5 bases). CDR3 length: 17 amino acids. Trimming removed 6 bases from V and 1 base from J, with 19 bases in between. Germline loops: CDR1 MDHEN, CDR2 SYDVKM. The CDR3 loop reads CASSGGGSRWSNQPQHF. The CDR3 nucleotides read TGTGCCAGCAGCGGGGGGGGGTCGAGATGGAGCAATCAGCCCCAGCATTTT. Variable domain in full (rest from reference TRBV28 and TRBJ1-5): DVKVTQSSRYLVKRTGEKVFLECVQDMDHENMFWYRQDPGLGLRLIYFSYDVKMKEKGDIPEGYSVSREKKERFSLILESASTNQTSMYLCASSGGGSRWSNQPQHFGDGTRLSIL.

The chain links TRBV7-9 to TRBJ2-5, with D hard to call. The CDR3 is 13 residues long. Looked up from germline, CDR1 is SEHNR and CDR2 is FQNEAQ (reference sequence). The ends were cut back, 7 bases at V and 1 base at J, with 10 bases in the middle. The CDR3 protein is CASKGQIQETQYF. The CDR3 coding sequence is TGTGCCAGCAAAGGGCAGATCCAAGAGACCCAGTACTTC.

This chain uses TRBV4-3 with TRBJ2-3, with D perhaps TRBD1 (5 bases). Trimming left V 1 base short and J 6 bases short, with 17 bases between. Germline V gene sequence: CDR1 LGHNA, CDR2 YSLEER. There are 16 residues in the CDR3. The CDR3 bases are TGCGCCAGCAGCCAAGCGTCAGGGCTACATGGGGATACGCAGTATTTT. It translates to CASSQASGLHGDTQYF.

The rearrangement joins TRBV6-6 to TRBJ1-2; D not certain. The CDR3 extends over 12 amino acids. In germline, CDR1 is MNHNY, CDR2 SVGAGI (reference sequence). Trimming shortened V by 0 bases and J by 4 bases, and 3 bases separated the two germline ends. The DNA of the CDR3 is TGTGCCAGCAGTTACTCGTCCTATGGCTACACCTTC. Translated, it gives CASSYSSYGYTF.

As for this clone: Other DNA sequences in the sample encode the same CDR3. The chain recombines TRBV28 with TRBJ1-5, with TRBD1 as a possible D gene (6 bases). In germline, CDR1 is MDHEN, CDR2 SYDVKM. The CDR3 spans 14 residues. Trimming shortened V by 2 bases and J by 2 bases, and 7 bases separated the two germline ends. The CDR3 DNA reads as TGTGCCAGCAGTTTACCAGGGGGCAATCAGCCCCAGCATTTT. Amino acid sequence: CASSLPGGNQPQHF.

The chain is built from TRBV19 and TRBJ2-6, with D possibly TRBD2 on 5 matching bases. This CDR3 is built from 14 residues. Germline V lookup: CDR1 LNHDA, CDR2 SQIVND (reference sequence). The V end was cut by 7 bases, the J end by 8 bases, with 15 bases between. This chain's CDR3 is CASMPRGAPNVLTF. Here the CDR3 DNA reads TGTGCCAGTATGCCACGGGGTGCCCCCAACGTCCTGACTTTC.

The V call is TRBV6-5, the J call TRBJ1-2, with TRBD1 as a possible D gene (5 bases). CDR1 and CDR2 from the germline V gene are MNHEY and SVGAGI. The CDR3 covers 14 residues. V lost 3 bases and J lost 4, with 12 bases in between. The CDR3 DNA reads as TGTGCCAGCAGTTATGGGAGGGGTGCCTATGGCTACACCTTC. This encodes CASSYGRGAYGYTF.

V usage is TRBV7-2 and J usage is TRBJ2-5; 10 bases match TRBD2. The ends lost 1 base at V and 5 bases at J; junction bases unmatched: 7. The CDR3 extends over 16 amino acids. CDR1 and CDR2 from the germline V gene are SGHTA and FQGNSA. Here the CDR3 reads CASSLEGSGRSETQYF. The CDR3 nucleotides read TGTGCCAGCAGCTTAGAGGGTAGCGGGAGGTCGGAGACCCAGTACTTC.

V usage is TRBV4-3 and J usage is TRBJ1-4; 9 bases line up with TRBD1. J lost 7 bases, V lost 0 bases, and 6 bases had no gene match. Germline V CDR1 and CDR2: LGHNA, YSLEER. This CDR3 is 16 amino acids long. The CDR3 sequence is CASSQDRGTGFEKLFF. The CDR3 nucleotides are TGCGCCAGCAGCCAAGACCGCGGGACAGGGTTTGAAAAACTGTTTTTT.

This sequence joins TRBV6-1 and TRBJ1-2; 9 nucleotides line up with TRBD1. Per the germline V gene, CDR1 is MNHNS and CDR2 is SASEGT. The V segment lost 6 bases and the J segment 7 bases; nucleotides outside the gene matches: 6. The CDR3 spans 13 residues. Written as DNA, the CDR3 is TGTGCCAGCAGGGGGACAGGGACAAGTGGCTACACCTTC. Its protein product is CASRGTGTSGYTF.

The chain recombines TRBV6-1 with TRBJ1-4; tentatively, D is TRBD1 (5 bases). Germline V CDR1 and CDR2: MNHNS, SASEGT. V lost 7 bases, J lost 8 bases, and 17 bases lay in between. This CDR3 region has 14 residues. CDR3 in amino acids: CASIGVAGYEKLFF. The CDR3 nucleotides are TGTGCCAGCATTGGTGTCGCAGGGTACGAAAAACTGTTTTTT.